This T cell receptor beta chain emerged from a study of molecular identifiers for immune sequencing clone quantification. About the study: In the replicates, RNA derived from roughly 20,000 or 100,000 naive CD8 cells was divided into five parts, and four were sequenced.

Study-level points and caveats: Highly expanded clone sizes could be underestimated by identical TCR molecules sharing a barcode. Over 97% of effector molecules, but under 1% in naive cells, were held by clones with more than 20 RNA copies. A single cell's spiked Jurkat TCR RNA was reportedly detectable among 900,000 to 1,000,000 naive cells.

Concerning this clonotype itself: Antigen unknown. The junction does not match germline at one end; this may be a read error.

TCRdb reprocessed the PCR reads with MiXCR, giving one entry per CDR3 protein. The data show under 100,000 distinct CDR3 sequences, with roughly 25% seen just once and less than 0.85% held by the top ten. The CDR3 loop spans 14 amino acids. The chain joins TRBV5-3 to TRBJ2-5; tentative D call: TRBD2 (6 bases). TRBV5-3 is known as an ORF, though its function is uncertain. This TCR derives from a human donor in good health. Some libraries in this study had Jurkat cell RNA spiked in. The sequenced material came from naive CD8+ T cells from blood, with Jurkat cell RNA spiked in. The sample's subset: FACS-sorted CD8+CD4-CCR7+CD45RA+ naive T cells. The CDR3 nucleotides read TGTGCCAGCAGCTTGGAGCTAGCGTCTGAGACCCAGTACTTC. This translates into CASSLELASETQYF.